Listed here are 22 T cell receptor beta chains from one sample, sequenced in a study of shared clonotypes between healthy human individuals (TCRdb year 2020). The protocol used for the library was the immunoSEQ multiplex PCR assay. Drawn from immuneACCESS, this table holds only the in-frame rearrangements with V and J called that TCRdb kept. Clones are partly lost; checked studies trace under half to an unresolved V gene and leave the rest unexplained. This sample has under 1,100,000 clones in its table, and around three quarters of those were observed once. The ten most abundant clones make up roughly 0.57% of the sample. The sequencing input was memory CD4+ T cells from PBMCs. In the paper's terms, the cell subset or site label means: CD45RA-negative fraction. Receptors were obtained from a man aged 18 to 30 in good health. Some clones in this sample may be carry-over from other donors' samples.

The chain links TRBV29-1 to TRBJ2-2, with no clear D. V was trimmed by 6 bases and J by 5 bases, leaving 16 bases between them. This CDR3 region has 14 residues. Germline CDR1 SQVTM, CDR2 ANQGSEA. DNA of the CDR3: TGCAGCGTGGGTACGGAGATAGGGACCGGGGAGCTGTTTTTT. Its translation is CSVGTEIGTGELFF.

The chain couples TRBV5-4 to TRBJ1-3; D is ambiguous. Between the trimmed V and J ends, which lost 9 bases and 1 base, there was a span of 11 bases. The germline V gene has CDR1 SGHNT and CDR2 YYREEE (reference sequence). CDR3 size: 13 residues. The CDR3 region has the DNA TGTGCCACCTCGGTTGGGTCTGGAAACACCATATATTTT. Protein sequence: CATSVGSGNTIYF.

This chain joins TRBV11-2 and TRBJ2-7, with unresolved D. Germline CDR1 reads SGHAT; CDR2 reads FQNNGV. V was pared by 3 bases and J by 4 bases, with 7 bases between. The CDR3 is 12 amino acids. CDR3 sequence: CASSFGRYEQYF. The CDR3 DNA reads as TGTGCCAGCAGCTTCGGACGATACGAGCAGTACTTC.

This chain joins TRBV11-2 and TRBJ2-2; TRBD2 might be the D (5 bases). Germline CDR1 and CDR2: SGHAT and FQNNGV. The CDR3 covers 15 residues. Trimming cost V 5 bases and J 6 bases, with 16 bases left between them. The CDR3 loop is CASSGAGQGSGELFF. In DNA, the CDR3 is TGTGCCAGCAGCGGCGCGGGCCAAGGCTCCGGGGAGCTGTTTTTT. Full variable domain (missing parts from reference TRBV11-2 and TRBJ2-2): EAGVAQSPRYKIIEKRQSVAFWCNPISGHATLYWYQQILGQGPKLLIQFQNNGVVDDSQLPKDRFSAERLKGVDSTLKIQPAKLEDSAVYLCASSGAGQGSGELFFGEGSRLTVL.

The table lists this clone with a few counts. This probably arose from a read error, given a far larger clone one base away. The genes are TRBV27 and TRBJ2-5, with D perhaps matching TRBD1 or TRBD2 (5 bases each). CDR1 and CDR2 (germline): MNHEY, SMNVEV (reference sequence). The CDR3 length is 14 residues. V dropped 5 bases and J dropped 1 base, with 11 bases sitting between them. CDR3 nucleotide sequence: TGTGCCAGCAGTCGAAGGGACGTCCAAGAGACCCAGTACTTC. Protein: CASSRRDVQETQYF.

This clone appeared once. The genes are TRBV5-4 and TRBJ2-5; 11 bases fit TRBD2. This CDR3 is 17 amino acids long. The germline gives CDR1 SGHNT, CDR2 YYREEE (reference sequence). Trimming cost V 6 bases and J 5 bases; bases outside gene matches: 15. The CDR3 region has the DNA TGTGCCAGCACCACAGACCCCACTCGGACTAGCGGGGAGACCCAGTACTTC. It specifies CASTTDPTRTSGETQYF.

About this clone: A much bigger clone sits one base away, suggesting this may be a read error. The chain's CDR3 is CAGSSRVGTQYF. The CDR3 DNA reads as TGTGCCGGCAGCTCTCGTGTGGGCACGCAGTATTTT. This rearrangement joins TRBV7-3 to TRBJ2-3; no clear D. This CDR3 has 12 amino acids. Germline V gene lookup returns CDR1 SGHTA and CDR2 FQGTGA.

This clone has more than one count but fewer than ten. The V call is TRBV5-6, the J call TRBJ2-1, with no clear D. V was shortened by 3 bases and J by 5 bases, with 15 bases between the two germline ends. The CDR3 length is 15 residues. Germline values: CDR1 SGHDT, CDR2 YYEEEE. The CDR3 bases are TGTGCCAGCAGCTCCCTCCAGGATCGCAACAATGAGCAGTTCTTC. Amino acids: CASSSLQDRNNEQFF.

This clone was detected ten times or more. The gene calls are TRBV5-4 and TRBJ2-3; 7 nucleotides match TRBD2. This CDR3 is built from 14 residues. V was pared by 4 bases and J by 4 bases, with 6 bases of the junction left unmatched. Germline V gene sequence: CDR1 SGHNT, CDR2 YYREEE (reference sequence). Here the CDR3 DNA reads TGTGCCAGCAGCCCCAAGGGAGGGTCAGATACGCAGTATTTT. Its protein is CASSPKGGSDTQYF.

The J gene is TRBJ2-1, the V gene TRBV5-1; perhaps TRBD1 as D (5 bases). The CDR3 sequence is 16 residues long. Germline lookup yields CDR1 SGHRS and CDR2 YFSETQ. Between the trimmed V and J ends, which lost 3 bases and 2 bases, there was a span of 15 bases. CDR3 bases: TGCGCCAGCAGCTCCACCGGGCAGGGCGCCTACAATGAGCAGTTCTTC. It yields the protein CASSSTGQGAYNEQFF.

This clone was seen only once. This sequence joins TRBV29-1 and TRBJ2-5, with TRBD2 matching over 8 bases. J gave up 7 bases and V 7 bases, and 17 bases lay outside the gene matches. CDR3 length: 15 amino acids. The germline V gene has CDR1 SQVTM and CDR2 ANQGSEA. The CDR3 here is CSGASGTSWVGTQYF. The CDR3 DNA reads TGCAGCGGTGCCTCCGGGACTAGTTGGGTGGGGACCCAGTACTTC.

The V call is TRBV28, the J call TRBJ2-7; no clear D gene. The CDR3 spans 16 residues. The germline V gene has CDR1 MDHEN and CDR2 SYDVKM. V was shortened by 3 bases and J by 2 bases, with 17 bases between the two germline ends. CDR3: CASSFPLSAAAYEQYF. The CDR3 DNA reads TGTGCCAGCAGTTTTCCTTTGTCGGCGGCCGCCTACGAGCAGTACTTC.

Concerning this clone: At the DNA level, this CDR3 is encoded by other sequences in the same sample as well. This rearrangement joins TRBV7-2 to TRBJ2-7, with 9 bases that match TRBD2. The CDR3 extends over 16 amino acids. V lost 0 bases, J lost 3 bases, and 6 bases stayed unmatched. Per the germline V gene, CDR1 is SGHTA and CDR2 is FQGNSA. This CDR3 reads CASSLALASGNYEQYF. The CDR3 DNA reads TGTGCCAGCAGCTTAGCGCTGGCTAGCGGGAACTACGAGCAGTACTTC.

The chain couples TRBV5-6 to TRBJ1-1, with D possibly TRBD1 on 5 matching bases. Per germline, CDR1 SGHDT and CDR2 YYEEEE. The CDR3 is 14 residues long. V dropped 5 bases and J dropped 4 bases, with 15 bases sitting between them. CDR3 bases: TGTGCCAGCAGACTCGGGACCGGGGGCACTGAAGCTTTCTTT. Protein: CASRLGTGGTEAFF.

CDR3 in amino acids: CASSLMEAYGYTF. CDR3 coding DNA: TGTGCCAGCAGCTTAATGGAGGCCTATGGCTACACCTTC. The chain joins TRBV7-9 to TRBJ1-2; D unresolved. The germline gives CDR1 SEHNR, CDR2 FQNEAQ (reference sequence). The CDR3 spans 13 residues. V was cut by 2 bases and J by 4 bases, with 8 bases left in between.

The chain joins TRBV5-1 to TRBJ2-7, with 8 bases identical to TRBD1. The junction had 13 bases not matched to a gene; V was cut back by 4 bases and J by 4 bases. The CDR3 is 16 amino acids. Germline V CDR1 and CDR2: SGHRS, YFSETQ. CDR3 region: CASSLVPGQVVYEQYF. DNA of the CDR3: TGCGCCAGCAGCCTGGTTCCGGGACAGGTGGTATACGAGCAGTACTTC.

The chain has TRBV5-1 and TRBJ1-1, with D unresolved. V gave up 6 bases and J gave up 2 bases, with 11 bases separating them. Germline assignment: CDR1 SGHRS and CDR2 YFSETQ. The CDR3 sequence is 13 residues long. The chain's CDR3 is CASTIGVNTEAFF. The CDR3 nucleotides are TGCGCCAGCACCATCGGAGTAAACACTGAAGCTTTCTTT.

With respect to this clone: Mismatch with germline at one junction end may stem from a read error. The chain couples TRBV19 to TRBJ1-4; maybe TRBD1 (5 bases). The CDR3 is 10 residues long. Per germline, CDR1 LNHDA and CDR2 SQIVND (reference sequence). DNA of the CDR3: TGTGCCACCCCAATAGGGACCGGGGTTTTT. Residues: CATPIGTGVF.

The rearrangement uses TRBV29-1 and TRBJ2-4, with TRBD2 identical over 8 bases. With 5 bases clipped from V and 1 base from J, the junction kept 13 bases outside the gene matches. CDR1 and CDR2 (germline): SQVTM, ANQGSEA. The CDR3 has 17 amino acids. This CDR3 is CSVQTSVGYLAKNIQYF. The CDR3 coding sequence is TGCAGCGTTCAGACTAGCGTCGGATATCTGGCCAAAAACATTCAGTACTTC.

This sequence joins TRBV30 and TRBJ1-2; D gene unclear. V dropped 0 bases and J dropped 8 bases, with 13 bases sitting between them. CDR1 and CDR2 (germline): GTSNPN, SVGIG (reference sequence). The CDR3 spans 13 residues. The CDR3, as DNA: TGTGCCTGGAGTGTACGCCACTGGGGAGGCTACACCTTC. Translating it yields CAWSVRHWGGYTF.

The chain employs TRBV30 and TRBJ2-1, with 7 bases that match TRBD2. Germline V gene data show CDR1 as GTSNPN and CDR2 as SVGIG (reference sequence). This CDR3 contains 15 residues. The trim removed 0 bases at V and 6 bases at J, leaving 8 bases unmatched. The CDR3 region is CAWSVRAGRSNEQFF. CDR3 coding DNA: TGTGCCTGGAGTGTAAGAGCGGGACGTTCCAATGAGCAGTTCTTC.

This chain uses TRBV15 with TRBJ1-3, with D tentatively TRBD1 (5 bases). The CDR3 runs to 15 residues. Between the trimmed V and J ends, which lost 3 bases and 2 bases, there was a span of 11 bases. The germline CDR1 and CDR2 sequences are LNHNV and YYDKDF (reference sequence). CDR3 region: CATSSGASTGNTIYF. The CDR3, as DNA: TGTGCCACCAGCAGTGGGGCCTCGACTGGAAACACCATATATTTT. Full variable domain (outside the CDR3, taken from reference TRBV15 and TRBJ1-3): DAMVIQNPRYQVTQFGKPVTLSCSQTLNHNVMYWYQQKSSQAPKLLFHYYDKDFNNEADTPDNFQSRRPNTSFCFLDIRSPGLGDTAMYLCATSSGASTGNTIYFGEGSWLTVV.